These T cell receptor beta chains were read from a single sample in a study of T-cell reconstitution after alpha-beta-depleted transplantation in children. TCRdb itself ran the PCR reads through MiXCR, one entry per CDR3 protein. The data hold 450,000 to 550,000 distinct CDR3 sequences, with about an eighth observed a single time. Sequences were derived from PBMCs, mostly from graft donor cells, sampled 180 days after TCRalphabeta/CD19-depleted stem cell transplant. These TCRs come from a female patient aged 2-15 years who had a stem cell transplant for aplastic anemia, so the T cells may come from the graft donor. Each CDR3 is given with its conserved first and last residue. Each record gives: J gene, V gene, D gene, CDR3 length, clone size, CDR3 DNA, CDR3 protein. The D gene is left open where the match is weak. Clone sizes are given selectively: once, few, many, or a class where the clone is expanded.

TRBJ2-2	TRBV7-2	-	11	many	TGTGCCAGCAGTTACACCGGGGAGCTGTTTTTT	CASSYTGELFF
TRBJ2-2	TRBV11-2	-	16	-	TGTGCCAGCAGCTTAGGTCCAGTCAGAAACACCGGGGAGCTGTTTTTT	CASSLGPVRNTGELFF
TRBJ1-1	TRBV28	-	14	many	TGTGCCAGCAGTTTTGGGGCCCCGAACACTGAAGCTTTCTTT	CASSFGAPNTEAFF
TRBJ2-1	TRBV7-8	-	15	-	TGTGCCAGCGGCCTTGGGGCTAGCTCCTACAATGAGCAGTTCTTC	CASGLGASSYNEQFF
TRBJ1-1	TRBV6-2/TRBV6-3	TRBD1	19	-	TGTGCCAGCAGTTACTGCGAGGGCCGGGACAGGGGGGGATACCCTGAAGCTTTCTTT	CASSYCEGRDRGGYPEAFF
TRBJ1-5	TRBV19	-	16	few	TGTGCCAGTAGTATAGGGGTCTCGCCGGTCGGACAGCCCCAGCATTTT	CASSIGVSPVGQPQHF
TRBJ2-5	TRBV28	TRBD1	13	few	TGTGCCAGCTACCCCCAGGGGGAAGAGACCCAGTACTTC	CASYPQGEETQYF
TRBJ2-3	TRBV6-1	TRBD2	16	few	TGTGCCAGCAGGGCCCGACTAGCGGGGGGGGCAGATACGCAGTATTTT	CASRARLAGGADTQYF
TRBJ1-6	TRBV15	-	17	few	TGTGCCACCAGCAGAGACCCTGGGGGCCGAGGCCATTCACCCCTCCACTTT	CATSRDPGGRGHSPLHF
TRBJ1-1	TRBV3-1	-	15	-	TGTGCCAGCAGCCAAGGGGGGATTGAGAACGCTGAAGCTTTCTTT	CASSQGGIENAEAFF
TRBJ1-5	TRBV10-3	-	15	-	TGTGCCATCAGTGATACAGTCTATAGCAATCAGCCCCAGCATTTT	CAISDTVYSNQPQHF
TRBJ2-7	TRBV27	-	13	-	TGTGCCAGCAGTTTATCGAGTACCTACGAGCAGTACTTC	CASSLSSTYEQYF
TRBJ1-1	TRBV6-5	-	12	-	TGTGCCAGCAGTTTCCCTCTCGGTGAAGCTTTCTTT	CASSFPLGEAFF
TRBJ2-2	TRBV7-2	TRBD2	16	-	TGTGCCAGCAGCTGGGCTAGCGGGAGGTCGAACGGGGAGCTGTTTTTT	CASSWASGRSNGELFF
TRBJ1-5	TRBV7-6	TRBD1	16	few	TGTGCCAGCAGCTTAGCGACGGGGACAGGGTATCAGCCCCAGCATTTT	CASSLATGTGYQPQHF
TRBJ2-1	TRBV3-1	TRBD2	17	-	TGTGCCAGCAGCCAAGTTTTTAGCGGGAGGGCCATCGATGAGCAGTTCTTC	CASSQVFSGRAIDEQFF
TRBJ2-7	TRBV28	TRBD1	13	few	TGTGCCAGCAGTTACGTACAGGGGGACGAGCAGTACTTC	CASSYVQGDEQYF
TRBJ2-5	TRBV5-4	-	15	few	TGTGCCAGCAGGCTGTTCGCAGGGTCACCGGAGACCCAGTACTTC	CASRLFAGSPETQYF
TRBJ2-2	TRBV20-1	TRBD1	17	-	TGCAGTGCTAGAGATCGAGGAGACAGGGGGGACACCGGGGAGCTGTTTTTT	CSARDRGDRGDTGELFF
TRBJ1-1	TRBV3-1	TRBD1	16	-	TGTGCCAGCAGCCAAGAGTTAGGGACAGGGAACACTGAAGCTTTCTTT	CASSQELGTGNTEAFF
TRBJ2-3	TRBV7-2	-	16	few	TGTGCCAGCAGCCCCTCCGGGCCAACAAGGGCAGATACGCAGTATTTT	CASSPSGPTRADTQYF
TRBJ2-6	TRBV5-1	TRBD1	18	few	TGCGCCAGCAGCCAGCTCGACAGGGCTAGCTCTGGGGCCAACGTCCTGACTTTC	CASSQLDRASSGANVLTF
TRBJ1-5	TRBV28	TRBD1	15	few	TGTGCCAGCAGTGGTCCGGACAGGAGGAATCAGCCCCAGCATTTT	CASSGPDRRNQPQHF
TRBJ2-1	TRBV7-2	TRBD2	15	few	TGTGCCAGCAGCCCTTGGGGCGGGAGGATTGATGAGCAGTTCTTC	CASSPWGGRIDEQFF
TRBJ2-7	TRBV25-1	TRBD1	13	many	TGTGCCAGCAGTGGGGACAGATCCTACGAGCAGTACTTC	CASSGDRSYEQYF
TRBJ1-3	TRBV7-9	-	15	few	TGTGCCAGCAGCTTAGACAGGCTCTCTGGAAACACCATATATTTT	CASSLDRLSGNTIYF
TRBJ2-2	TRBV14	TRBD2	17	-	TGTGCCAGCAGCCAAGGTCGCCTAGCGGGACTCACCGGGGAGCTGTTTTTT	CASSQGRLAGLTGELFF
TRBJ1-6	TRBV12-3/TRBV12-4	TRBD1	15	-	TGTGCCAGCAGGGGACGCGGCCAGGGGGCTGCACCCCTCCACTTT	CASRGRGQGAAPLHF
TRBJ2-2	TRBV28	TRBD2	18	-	TGTGCCAGCAGTTACCTCCTAGCGGGAGGGTCGGACACCGGGGAGCTGTTTTTT	CASSYLLAGGSDTGELFF
TRBJ2-7	TRBV7-3	TRBD1	13	-	TGTGCCAGCAGCTTACTGGACAGGGGCGAGCAGTACTTC	CASSLLDRGEQYF
TRBJ2-7	TRBV12-3/TRBV12-4	TRBD1	13	many	TGTGCCAGCAGGAACAGGGGGTCCTACGAGCAGTACTTC	CASRNRGSYEQYF
TRBJ1-1	TRBV27	-	15	few	TGTGCCAGCAGTTTAAGCGGCAGGGGATACACTGAAGCTTTCTTT	CASSLSGRGYTEAFF
TRBJ1-2	TRBV12-3/TRBV12-4	-	11	many	TGTGCCAGCAGCTTTAACTATGGCTACACCTTC	CASSFNYGYTF
TRBJ2-3	TRBV12-3/TRBV12-4	-	10	few	TGTGCCAGCAGCCAGTCGGCGCAGTATTTT	CASSQSAQYF